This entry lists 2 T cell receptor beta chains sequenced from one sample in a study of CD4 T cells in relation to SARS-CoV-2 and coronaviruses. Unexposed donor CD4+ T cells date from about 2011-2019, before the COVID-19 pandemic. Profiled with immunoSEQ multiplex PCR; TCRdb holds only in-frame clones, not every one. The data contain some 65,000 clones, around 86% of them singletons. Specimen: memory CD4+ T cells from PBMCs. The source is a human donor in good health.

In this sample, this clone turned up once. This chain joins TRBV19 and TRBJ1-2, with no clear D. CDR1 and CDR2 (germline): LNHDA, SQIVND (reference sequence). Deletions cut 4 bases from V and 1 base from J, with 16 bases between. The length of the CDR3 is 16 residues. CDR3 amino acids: CASSSSRDPLNYGYTF. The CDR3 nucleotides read TGTGCCAGTAGTAGCTCCAGAGACCCGCTTAACTATGGCTACACCTTC.

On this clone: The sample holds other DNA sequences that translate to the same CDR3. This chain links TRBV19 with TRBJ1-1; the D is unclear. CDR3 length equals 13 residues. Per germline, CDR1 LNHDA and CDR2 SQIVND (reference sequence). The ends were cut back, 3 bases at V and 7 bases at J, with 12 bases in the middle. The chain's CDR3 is CASSISTNGEAFF. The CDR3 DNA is TGTGCCAGTAGTATCTCGACAAACGGTGAAGCTTTCTTT.